Detailed here is one T cell receptor (beta chain). Its antigen is still unknown. Per-nucleotide qualities are absent, and no much larger clonotype sits a single base away. This specimen's time point label, interpreted: pre-transplant. Unstimulated PBMCs, after thawing, were stained for CD3, CD4 and CD8 and then FACS-sorted into CD3+CD4+ and CD3+CD8+ populations. Randomization to immunosuppression withdrawal applied to every one of the 8 studied subjects. The Qiagen DNeasy Blood and Tissue Kit was used to isolate genomic DNA. The data were taken from a study of T cell clones after liver transplantation (dated by TCRdb to about 2019). The study in broad terms: The samples were obtained from ITN030ST, a randomized trial that attempted immunosuppression withdrawal within 2 years after liver transplantation. Subjects received no induction therapy and standard immunosuppression until randomization at 12-24 months post-transplant. Of the eight recipients, a few were HCV-positive, while the remaining recipients had been transplanted for non-autoimmune, non-viral indications. Blood samples were collected pre-transplant, pre-randomization before withdrawal, and post-randomization after either complete withdrawal or failed withdrawal. Tolerance was defined as complete withdrawal of immunosuppression for at least one year without a rise in liver enzymes beyond twice the upper limit of normal. Third party-reactive TCRbeta sequences from pre-transplant MLRs were also identified as an antigen-independent comparator for donor-reactive sequences. The studied cohort comprised 8 liver transplant recipients, 3 classified as tolerant and 5 as non-tolerant. Donor-reactive T cell clones were identified by TCRbeta sequencing following a pre-transplant mixed lymphocyte reaction and were subsequently tracked in post-transplant blood. Summary of the overall study and its limitations: When repertoire turnover was accounted for, significantly reduced detection of donor-reactive sequences was found in 7 of 8 subjects for CD4 and in 8 of 8 subjects for CD8. Conclusions were preliminary, limited by small, heterogeneous patient numbers and non-standardized post-transplant time points. A significant post-transplant decrease in circulating donor-reactive CD4 TCRbeta sequences was observed in 5 of 8 subjects, irrespective of tolerance or HCV status. Without allograft tissue specimens, donor-reactive T cells may have migrated into the graft rather than being deleted. The decline in donor-reactive sequences exceeded the decline in third party-reactive sequences, suggesting partial antigen-specific deletion that was unrelated to withdrawal success. In a couple of subjects, low numbers of available donor cells limited the measurable donor-reactive repertoire.

High-throughput TCRbeta CDR3 sequencing of frozen genomic DNA was performed by immunoSEQ, with PCR amplification, mapping, bias correction and internal controls included. In the paper's pipeline: Productive rearrangements were kept, and unique TCRbeta sequences were defined by CDR3 nucleotide sequence plus V and J gene. For classification of a sequence as donor-reactive, at least 5-fold expansion in CFSE-low cells relative to unstimulated pre-transplant cells and a frequency of at least 0.01% were required. Minimum frequency thresholds were set for each subject on the basis of the unstimulated sample with the lowest template count, so that a detection power of at least 90% was ensured. Jensen-Shannon divergence between the top 1000 TCRbeta sequences post- versus pre-transplant served as the measure of repertoire turnover. Changes in detection of donor-reactive sequences were assessed with two-sided Fisher's exact tests. Sourced from immuneACCESS, this table was stored by TCRdb with only in-frame sequences that have V and J called. A share of the clones is absent; for the studies checked, an unresolved V gene accounts for under half, and the remainder has no known explanation. From that table come the V and J calls and clone size; the DNA was used to work out D and trimming. Counted in this sample were about 74,000 clones; 75% to 90% of them appeared once. Approximately 0.6% of the sample is held by the ten biggest clonotypes.

The trim is 1 base for V and 8 bases for J, with a gap of 15 bases between the germline ends. Based on the germline V gene, the CDR1 and CDR2 sequences are SGHAT and FQNNGV. Counted from cysteine to phenylalanine, this CDR3 has 15 amino acids. Just CDR3 DNA is preserved here, 45 bases in frame from base 1. The clonotype originates from a human donor who received a liver transplant. The sequences come from CD4+ T cells from blood, collected before liver transplant. Rearrangement joined TRBV11-2 to TRBJ2-1, with a weak D call of TRBD2 (5 bases match). The CDR3 amino acid sequence is: CASSLGGWGGDEQFF. The bases read TGTGCCAGCAGCTTAGGAGGGTGGGGTGGGGATGAGCAGTTCTTC. The entire variable domain, with the stretches around the CDR3 drawn from the reference TRBV11-2 and TRBJ2-1 proteins, is EAGVAQSPRYKIIEKRQSVAFWCNPISGHATLYWYQQILGQGPKLLIQFQNNGVVDDSQLPKDRFSAERLKGVDSTLKIQPAKLEDSAVYLCASSLGGWGGDEQFFGPGTRLTVL.